These T cell receptor beta chains were read from a single sample in a study of technical replicates of blood from a handful of donors. The repertoire was sequenced with immunoSEQ multiplex PCR; TCRdb's copy has only in-frame clones and lacks some. The sample holds 55,000 to 80,000 clones, about nine tenths seen once. Sequenced sample: PBMCs. The receptors originated from a human donor in good health. Some clones in this sample may be carry-over from other donors' samples. Each CDR3 is given with its conserved first and last residue. The order of the fields is V gene, J gene, clone size, D gene, CDR3 protein, CDR3 DNA. A D gene is named only where the DNA matches it firmly. Expanded clones get a size class; other rows say once, few or many, or leave the size out.

v_call: TRBV7-2; j_call: TRBJ2-2; clone_size: .; d_call: .; cdr3_aa: CASSSQGAGGELFF; cdr3_nt: TGTGCCAGCAGCTCCCAAGGGGCTGGCGGGGAGCTGTTTTTT
v_call: TRBV6-6; j_call: TRBJ2-7; clone_size: .; d_call: TRBD1; cdr3_aa: CASRTGTGHYEQYF; cdr3_nt: TGTGCCAGCAGAACCGGGACAGGACACTACGAGCAGTACTTC
v_call: TRBV19; j_call: TRBJ2-1; clone_size: .; d_call: TRBD2; cdr3_aa: CASSITGTSGNEQFF; cdr3_nt: TGTGCCAGTAGTATCACGGGGACTAGCGGGAATGAGCAGTTCTTC
v_call: TRBV4-1; j_call: TRBJ2-7; clone_size: .; d_call: .; cdr3_aa: CASSQDARLYEQYF; cdr3_nt: TGCGCCAGCAGCCAAGACGCTAGATTGTACGAGCAGTACTTC
v_call: TRBV19; j_call: TRBJ1-5; clone_size: once; d_call: TRBD1; cdr3_aa: CASSIGTGNNQPQHF; cdr3_nt: TGTGCCAGTAGTATCGGGACAGGCAACAATCAGCCCCAGCATTTT
v_call: TRBV5-8; j_call: TRBJ2-3; clone_size: .; d_call: .; cdr3_aa: CASSKRRGSTDTQYF; cdr3_nt: TGTGCCAGCAGCAAACGGCGCGGCAGCACAGATACGCAGTATTTT
v_call: TRBV27; j_call: TRBJ1-6; clone_size: .; d_call: .; cdr3_aa: CASSFSLSGSPLHF; cdr3_nt: TGTGCCAGCAGTTTTAGCCTGAGTGGCTCACCCCTCCACTTT
v_call: TRBV5-6; j_call: TRBJ2-1; clone_size: .; d_call: TRBD1; cdr3_aa: CASSKQGVTLNEQFF; cdr3_nt: TGTGCCAGCAGTAAACAGGGGGTTACTTTGAATGAGCAGTTCTTC
v_call: TRBV7-9; j_call: TRBJ2-3; clone_size: .; d_call: TRBD2; cdr3_aa: CASSLGTSASDTQYF; cdr3_nt: TGTGCCAGCAGCCTCGGGACTAGCGCGTCAGATACGCAGTATTTT
v_call: TRBV4-1; j_call: TRBJ1-4; clone_size: .; d_call: .; cdr3_aa: CASSRIQGTEKLFF; cdr3_nt: TGCGCCAGCAGCCGAATACAGGGTACTGAAAAACTGTTTTTT
v_call: TRBV6-1; j_call: TRBJ2-7; clone_size: .; d_call: .; cdr3_aa: CASSEAAGFTPYEQYF; cdr3_nt: TGTGCCAGCAGTGAAGCGGCAGGGTTTACTCCCTACGAGCAGTACTTC
v_call: TRBV7-8; j_call: TRBJ2-3; clone_size: .; d_call: .; cdr3_aa: CASSLVGDITDTQYF; cdr3_nt: TGTGCCAGCAGCTTAGTCGGGGATATCACAGATACGCAGTATTTT
v_call: TRBV4-2; j_call: TRBJ2-3; clone_size: .; d_call: TRBD1; cdr3_aa: CASSQLGGGTDTQYF; cdr3_nt: TGTGCCAGCAGCCAGCTAGGGGGCGGCACAGATACGCAGTATTTT
v_call: TRBV4-2; j_call: TRBJ2-1; clone_size: .; d_call: TRBD2; cdr3_aa: CASSPSPAGGNEQFF; cdr3_nt: TGTGCCAGCAGTCCGAGTCCTGCCGGGGGGAATGAGCAGTTCTTC
v_call: TRBV19; j_call: TRBJ2-7; clone_size: .; d_call: TRBD1; cdr3_aa: CASGVGDGTGVREQYF; cdr3_nt: TGTGCCAGTGGCGTCGGTGACGGGACAGGGGTGCGTGAGCAGTACTTC
v_call: TRBV7-3; j_call: TRBJ1-2; clone_size: once; d_call: .; cdr3_aa: CASGKGGRGDGYTF; cdr3_nt: TGTGCCAGCGGGAAAGGGGGTCGTGGGGATGGCTACACCTTC
v_call: TRBV4-1; j_call: TRBJ1-3; clone_size: .; d_call: TRBD1; cdr3_aa: CASSQVGTGGGNTIYF; cdr3_nt: TGCGCCAGCAGCCAAGTCGGGACAGGGGGTGGAAACACCATATATTTT
v_call: TRBV11-2; j_call: TRBJ2-5; clone_size: .; d_call: .; cdr3_aa: CASSLAEETQYF; cdr3_nt: TGTGCCAGCAGCTTAGCCGAAGAGACCCAGTACTTC
v_call: TRBV5-1; j_call: TRBJ2-1; clone_size: .; d_call: .; cdr3_aa: CASSQGSVYNEQFF; cdr3_nt: TGCGCCAGCAGCCAGGGGTCAGTCTACAATGAGCAGTTCTTC
v_call: TRBV30; j_call: TRBJ2-6; clone_size: once; d_call: .; cdr3_aa: CAWSPLGSANVLTF; cdr3_nt: TGTGCCTGGAGTCCGCTCGGTTCCGCAAACGTCCTGACTTTC
v_call: TRBV5-8; j_call: TRBJ1-1; clone_size: .; d_call: .; cdr3_aa: CASSEIGAMNTEAFF; cdr3_nt: TGTGCCAGCAGCGAGATTGGGGCAATGAACACTGAAGCTTTCTTT
v_call: TRBV10-3; j_call: TRBJ2-7; clone_size: .; d_call: TRBD2; cdr3_aa: CAISEGRSGLAGSYEQYF; cdr3_nt: TGTGCCATCAGTGAGGGGAGGTCTGGACTAGCGGGCTCCTACGAGCAGTACTTC
v_call: TRBV6-5; j_call: TRBJ2-2; clone_size: .; d_call: TRBD2; cdr3_aa: CASSYQASGSGELFF; cdr3_nt: TGTGCCAGCAGTTACCAGGCTAGCGGGAGCGGGGAGCTGTTTTTT
v_call: TRBV4-1; j_call: TRBJ1-2; clone_size: .; d_call: TRBD1; cdr3_aa: CASSRRTGGAESYGYTF; cdr3_nt: TGCGCCAGCAGCCGTAGGACAGGGGGCGCGGAGAGCTATGGCTACACCTTC
v_call: TRBV27; j_call: TRBJ1-3; clone_size: once; d_call: TRBD1; cdr3_aa: CASSRIPGTAGNTIYF; cdr3_nt: TGTGCCAGCAGCCGAATCCCGGGGACAGCTGGAAACACCATATATTTT
v_call: TRBV11-2; j_call: TRBJ2-7; clone_size: .; d_call: .; cdr3_aa: CASSLSPRYRTNEQYF; cdr3_nt: TGTGCCAGCAGCTTATCCCCCCGCTACCGAACCAACGAGCAGTACTTC
v_call: TRBV2; j_call: TRBJ1-2; clone_size: .; d_call: .; cdr3_aa: CASRPWTLDGYTF; cdr3_nt: TGTGCCAGCAGACCATGGACACTCGATGGCTACACCTTC
v_call: TRBV5-1; j_call: TRBJ2-1; clone_size: .; d_call: TRBD2; cdr3_aa: CASSFLAGSYNEQFF; cdr3_nt: TGCGCCAGCAGCTTCTTAGCGGGCTCCTACAATGAGCAGTTCTTC
v_call: TRBV4-3; j_call: TRBJ2-7; clone_size: .; d_call: TRBD1; cdr3_aa: CASSQGTGLRDEQYF; cdr3_nt: TGCGCCAGCAGCCAGGGGACAGGGCTTAGGGACGAGCAGTACTTC
v_call: TRBV4-3; j_call: TRBJ1-3; clone_size: .; d_call: .; cdr3_aa: CASSQDRSTGNTIYF; cdr3_nt: TGCGCCAGCAGCCAAGACAGGTCTACTGGAAACACCATATATTTT
v_call: TRBV2; j_call: TRBJ2-7; clone_size: .; d_call: TRBD2; cdr3_aa: CASRDSGGAGYEQYF; cdr3_nt: TGTGCCAGCAGGGATAGCGGGGGGGCCGGCTACGAGCAGTACTTC
v_call: TRBV7-3; j_call: TRBJ2-3; clone_size: .; d_call: .; cdr3_aa: CASSFQATRTGVRSTDTQYF; cdr3_nt: TGTGCCAGCAGCTTCCAAGCAACAAGAACAGGCGTCAGAAGCACAGATACGCAGTATTTT
v_call: TRBV10-2; j_call: TRBJ2-7; clone_size: .; d_call: .; cdr3_aa: CASSFSVDEQYF; cdr3_nt: TGCGCCAGCAGCTTCTCCGTAGACGAGCAGTACTTC
v_call: TRBV4-1; j_call: TRBJ2-5; clone_size: few; d_call: .; cdr3_aa: CASSQGGRAKAGETQYF; cdr3_nt: TGCGCCAGCAGCCAGGGGGGAAGGGCCAAGGCGGGGGAGACCCAGTACTTC
v_call: TRBV7-2; j_call: TRBJ1-5; clone_size: .; d_call: TRBD1; cdr3_aa: CASSYRTGTGNQPQHF; cdr3_nt: TGTGCCAGCAGCTACCGGACAGGGACAGGCAATCAGCCCCAGCATTTT
v_call: TRBV5-8; j_call: TRBJ1-3; clone_size: .; d_call: .; cdr3_aa: CASSRWTVDTIYF; cdr3_nt: TGTGCCAGCAGCCGATGGACAGTGGACACCATATATTTT
v_call: TRBV19; j_call: TRBJ1-3; clone_size: .; d_call: .; cdr3_aa: CASSMITTGKANTIYF; cdr3_nt: TGTGCCAGTAGTATGATAACAACAGGGAAGGCAAACACCATATATTTT
v_call: TRBV15; j_call: TRBJ2-5; clone_size: .; d_call: .; cdr3_aa: CATSRDQGGGKTQYF; cdr3_nt: TGTGCCACCAGCAGAGATCAGGGAGGGGGAAAGACCCAGTACTTC
v_call: TRBV6-5; j_call: TRBJ1-1; clone_size: .; d_call: .; cdr3_aa: CASSTPPGTEAFF; cdr3_nt: TGTGCCAGCAGTACCCCGCCGGGCACTGAAGCTTTCTTT
v_call: TRBV6-1; j_call: TRBJ1-2; clone_size: once; d_call: TRBD1; cdr3_aa: CASSEGAGGTYGYTF; cdr3_nt: TGTGCCAGCAGTGAAGGGGCAGGGGGGACCTATGGCTACACCTTC
v_call: TRBV6-5; j_call: TRBJ2-7; clone_size: .; d_call: .; cdr3_aa: CASSYSLASLSHEQYF; cdr3_nt: TGTGCCAGCAGTTACAGTTTGGCTAGTCTTTCCCACGAGCAGTACTTC